One and the same sample provided the 12 T cell receptor beta chains below, sequenced in a study of response to subunit inactivated influenza vaccine. MiXCR was run by TCRdb on the RT-PCR reads, yielding one entry per CDR3 protein. This table holds 560,000 or so distinct CDR3 sequences, 6.5% to 8% found once. Material: PBMCs from blood, obtained around 25 months after vaccination. The receptors derive from a man aged 50-75 years who received an inactivated influenza vaccine.

This clonotype was seen only a few times. The CDR3 sequence: CSVGAGVRGSYEQYF. The CDR3 DNA follows: TGCAGCGTTGGAGCCGGGGTTCGAGGATCCTACGAGCAGTACTTC. The chain has TRBV29-1 and TRBJ2-7; D is possibly TRBD2 (5 bases). Germline values: CDR1 SQVTM, CDR2 ANQGSEA. V lost 4 bases and J 1 base, leaving 17 bases between the germline ends. The CDR3 covers 15 residues.

The chain employs TRBV3-1 and TRBJ1-5, with D possibly TRBD1 on 5 matching bases. The CDR3 totals 13 residues. Germline loops: CDR1 LGHDT, CDR2 YNNKEL (reference sequence). Between the trimmed V and J ends, which lost 4 bases and 9 bases, there was a span of 13 bases. The CDR3 DNA reads as TGTGCCAGCAGCCGGGGGACCGCTTTGCCCCAGCATTTT. This gives the protein CASSRGTALPQHF.

The table lists this clonotype with a few counts. This chain connects TRBV5-1 to TRBJ2-1; perhaps TRBD1 as D (5 bases). Germline CDR1 reads SGHRS; CDR2 reads YFSETQ. The V end was cut by 4 bases, the J end by 10 bases, with 18 bases between. CDR3 length equals 14 residues. The CDR3 DNA follows: TGCGCCAGCAGCCCAAACTCAGGGCATTGGGAGCAGTTCTTC. It translates to CASSPNSGHWEQFF.

The rearrangement uses TRBV2 and TRBJ1-3; D perhaps matches TRBD1 (6 bases). The CDR3 is 15 residues long. Germline values: CDR1 SNHLY, CDR2 FYNNEI. V shed 4 bases and J shed 4 bases, with 14 bases lying between them. The CDR3: CASSAEGGTGNTIYF. The CDR3 nucleotides are TGTGCCAGCAGTGCGGAGGGGGGGACCGGAAACACCATATATTTT.

J is TRBJ2-3 and V is TRBV7-2; TRBD2 might be the D (6 bases). The V end lost 6 bases, the J end lost 1 base, and 11 bases lay between the germline ends. Germline loops: CDR1 SGHTA, CDR2 FQGNSA. The CDR3 runs 14 residues. CDR3 loop: CASSNPGGTDTQYF. The CDR3 DNA is TGTGCCAGCAGTAATCCGGGAGGCACAGATACGCAGTATTTT.

This chain joins TRBV6-4 and TRBJ1-2; no firm D call. CDR1 is MRHNA, CDR2 SNTAGT, per germline. This CDR3 is built from 12 residues. V was cut by 7 bases and J by 7 bases, with 13 bases left in between. The CDR3 region has the DNA TGTGCCAGCAACGACGAGGTTGCTGGCTACACCTTC. This translates into CASNDEVAGYTF.

In its sample, this clonotype was seen many times. The chain has TRBV11-2 and TRBJ2-7; 9 nucleotides line up with TRBD2. The V and J ends lost 5 bases and 6 bases, in that order; junction bases with no gene match: 8. The germline V gene encodes CDR1 SGHAT and CDR2 FQNNGV. The CDR3 totals 14 residues. The DNA of the CDR3 is TGTGCCAGCAGCCCCATTAGCGGGAGCGGCGAGCAGTACTTC. It translates to CASSPISGSGEQYF.

Many counts were recorded for this clonotype. The rearrangement links TRBV5-1 to TRBJ1-2; 9 nucleotides agree with TRBD1. The germline V gene has CDR1 SGHRS and CDR2 YFSETQ. The CDR3 consists of 13 residues. V shed 10 bases, J shed 6 bases, and the junction held 10 bases outside the gene matches. Here the CDR3 DNA reads TGCGCCTCCCGGGACAGGGAGAGGGATGGCTACACCTTC. This gives the protein CASRDRERDGYTF.

This clonotype showed up just once. The J gene is TRBJ2-7, the V gene TRBV20-1, with D hard to call. Trimming left V 7 bases short and J 4 bases short, with 11 bases between. Germline lookup yields CDR1 DFQATT and CDR2 SNEGSKA (reference sequence). This CDR3 spans 11 amino acids. The CDR3 nucleotides read TGCAGTGTGGAGAAAATGTACGAGCAGTACTTC. This encodes CSVEKMYEQYF.

This clonotype has ten or more counts. The CDR3 reads CASSFAGGNTDTQYF. Written as DNA, the CDR3 is TGTGCCAGCAGCTTTGCGGGAGGGAACACAGATACGCAGTATTTT. The V call is TRBV5-4, the J call TRBJ2-3; TRBD2 agrees at 9 bases. V was pared by 2 bases and J by 2 bases, with 3 bases of the junction left unmatched. Germline-derived CDR1 and CDR2 are SGHNT and YYREEE (reference sequence). The CDR3 sequence is 15 residues long.

This clonotype was detected many times. The chain uses TRBV6-2 or TRBV6-3 and TRBJ2-1, with a weak D call TRBD2 (5 bases). Germline lookup yields CDR1 MNHEY and CDR2 SVGEGT. Between the trimmed V and J ends, which lost 2 bases and 6 bases, there was a span of 8 bases. The CDR3 is 13 amino acids. CDR3 nucleotides: TGTGCCAGCAGTTACCAGCGGCCCAATGAGCAGTTCTTC. Translating it yields CASSYQRPNEQFF.

Concerning this clonotype itself: One end of the junction fails to match germline, which may point to a read error. The chain uses TRBV6-2 or TRBV6-3 and TRBJ1-3; D is unclear. This CDR3 spans 13 amino acids. Germline CDR1 reads MNHEY; CDR2 reads SVGEGT. CDR3 region: CASRGGPVNSIYF. In DNA, the CDR3 is TGTGCCAGTCGTGGAGGTCCGGTAAACAGCATATATTTT.